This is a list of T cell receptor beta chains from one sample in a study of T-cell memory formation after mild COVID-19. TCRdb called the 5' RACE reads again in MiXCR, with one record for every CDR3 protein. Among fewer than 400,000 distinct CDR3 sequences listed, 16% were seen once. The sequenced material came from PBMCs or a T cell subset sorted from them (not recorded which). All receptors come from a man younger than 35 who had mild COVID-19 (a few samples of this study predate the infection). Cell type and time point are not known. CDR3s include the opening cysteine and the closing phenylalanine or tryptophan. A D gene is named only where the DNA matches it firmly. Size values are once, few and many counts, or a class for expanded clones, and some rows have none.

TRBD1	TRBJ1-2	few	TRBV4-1	CASSQENRGLYGYTF	TGCGCCAGCAGCCAAGAAAACAGGGGGTTATATGGCTACACCTTC
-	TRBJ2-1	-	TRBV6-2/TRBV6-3	CASSYGAVPGENEQFF	TGTGCCAGCAGTTACGGAGCGGTGCCGGGGGAGAATGAGCAGTTCTTC
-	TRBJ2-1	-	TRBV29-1	CSVDTNPRNWPYNEQFF	TGCAGCGTTGACACCAACCCCCGGAATTGGCCCTACAATGAGCAGTTCTTC
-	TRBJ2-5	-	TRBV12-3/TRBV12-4	CASSSSGRGKETQYF	TGTGCCAGCAGTTCGTCGGGGCGCGGAAAAGAGACCCAGTACTTC
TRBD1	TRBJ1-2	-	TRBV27	CASSRETGVGGYTF	TGTGCCAGCAGTCGGGAGACAGGGGTCGGTGGCTACACCTTC
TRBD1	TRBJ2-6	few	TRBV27	CASGDRVSAGANVLTF	TGTGCCAGCGGGGACAGGGTATCTGCCGGGGCCAACGTCCTGACTTTC
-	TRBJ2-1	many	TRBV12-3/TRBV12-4	CASSLTGDNEQFF	TGTGCCAGCAGTTTAACCGGGGACAATGAGCAGTTCTTC
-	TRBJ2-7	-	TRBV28	CASSFPGSPYEQYF	TGTGCCAGCAGTTTTCCCGGGTCCCCCTACGAGCAGTACTTC
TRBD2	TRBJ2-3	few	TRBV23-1	CASSHLGGNSSTDTQYF	TGCGCCAGCAGTCACCTGGGGGGGAACTCAAGCACAGATACGCAGTATTTT
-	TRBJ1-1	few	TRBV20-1	CSARRGRNTEAFF	TGCAGTGCTAGACGAGGCCGGAACACTGAAGCTTTCTTT
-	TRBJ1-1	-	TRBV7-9	CASSLEGLFAFF	TGTGCCAGCAGCTTAGAGGGTCTATTCGCTTTCTTT
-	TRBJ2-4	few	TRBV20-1	CSARGPAKNIQYF	TGCAGTGCCAGGGGTCCCGCCAAAAACATTCAGTACTTC
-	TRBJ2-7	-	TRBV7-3	CASSLGGASSYEQYF	TGTGCCAGCAGCTTAGGGGGGGCTAGCTCCTACGAGCAGTACTTC
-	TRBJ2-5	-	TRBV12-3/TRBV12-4	CASSLLPRETQYF	TGTGCCAGCAGTTTATTGCCCCGGGAGACCCAGTACTTC
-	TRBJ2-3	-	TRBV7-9	CASSFGHQTSTDTQYF	TGTGCCAGCAGCTTCGGACACCAGACTAGCACAGATACGCAGTATTTT
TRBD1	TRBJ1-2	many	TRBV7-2	CASSLRDSYGYTF	TGTGCCAGCAGCTTAAGGGACAGCTATGGCTACACCTTC
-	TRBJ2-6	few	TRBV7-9	CASSGADYSGANVLTF	TGTGCCAGCAGCGGCGCAGACTACTCTGGGGCCAACGTCCTGACTTTC
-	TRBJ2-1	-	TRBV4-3	CASSPSGLGEQFF	TGCGCCAGCAGCCCATCGGGTTTAGGCGAGCAGTTCTTC